This T cell receptor beta chain was obtained from a study of T cells expressing NK-cell markers. Using the 5' RACE reads, TCRdb records one entry per CDR3 protein without DNA. The sample shows a few hundred thousand distinct CDR3 sequences, and roughly 3.5% sits with its ten largest clones. This CDR3 has 16 residues. Germline V gene lookup returns CDR1 MNHEY and CDR2 SMNVEV (reference sequence). Sequenced material: blood T cells: a sorted CD56 or NKG2C T cell subset, CD4+ or CD8+ T cells, or bulk PBMC T cells (not recorded which). The chain carries TRBV27 and TRBJ2-1; the D call from TCRdb, TRBD2, cannot be confirmed without DNA. The sequence came from a man younger than 35 in good health. The chain's CDR3 is CASSTTSDSSYNEQFF.